This TCR beta chain came from a study of T cell responses to AZD1222 COVID-19 vaccine. With respect to this clone: Its matching antigen is unknown.

Findings of the study overall: Clonal diversity may have been underestimated, and the donors were mostly white British, with more females than males.

Profiling relied on immunoSEQ multiplex PCR, and the TCRdb table lists in-frame clones only, not all of them. The sample carries 130,000 or so clones, more than 80% recorded once. The V segment lost 5 bases and the J segment 6 bases; nucleotides outside the gene matches: 6. This CDR3 is built from 13 residues. Per germline, CDR1 SGHAT and CDR2 FQDESV (reference sequence). This specimen was peripheral blood, taken on day 0 of AZD1222 vaccination. This sequence originates from an adult in good health. The chain joins TRBV11-1 to TRBJ2-7; 8 positions match TRBD1. Here the CDR3 DNA reads TGTGCCAGCAGCCTACAGGGGGGTGCCGAGCAGTACTTC. It codes for CASSLQGGAEQYF.